This entry concerns a single T cell receptor beta chain. Antigen specificity is unknown. This entry belongs to a study of post-analysis software for immune sequencing data. About the study: The cohort encompassed relapsing-remitting, secondary progressive and progressive-relapsing multiple sclerosis disease courses. Points from the study as a whole: The authors found that F measure strongly co-clustered same-batch samples. Controls had lower frequencies than patients of a few TRBV segments, which included TRBV5-6, TRBV5-1 and TRBV20-1. Significantly lower normalized Chao1 diversity was found in patients with multiple sclerosis relative to controls.

Trimming took 2 bases from V and 3 from J, leaving 7 bases between them. The CDR3 runs to 12 residues. Looked up from germline, CDR1 is SQVTM and CDR2 is ANQGSEA. Researchers reported that TCR beta cDNA libraries carried unique molecular identifiers. One entry per CDR3 protein, called by TCRdb with MiXCR from the PCR reads. The sample lists about 770,000 distinct CDR3 sequences, under 60% occurring once. The sequenced material came from blood. The sequence came from a girl between 5 and 17 years old with multiple sclerosis. The chain joins TRBV29-1 to TRBJ1-2, with D uncertain. CDR3 amino acids: CSVEQTDYGYTF. CDR3 nucleotide sequence: TGCAGCGTTGAACAGACGGACTATGGCTACACCTTC.